This T cell receptor beta chain was sequenced for a study of radiotherapy plus CTLA-4 blockade in lung cancer. Study overall: There were objective responses in approximately 20% of patients, and 31% had disease control.

Turning to this clone: The antigen remains undetermined.

Treatment of patients with chemo-refractory metastatic non-small-cell lung cancer consisted of focal radiation plus CTLA-4 blockade with ipilimumab. V lost 3 bases and J 5 bases, leaving 23 bases between the germline ends. The germline V gene encodes CDR1 SNHLY and CDR2 FYNNEI. The length of the CDR3 is 18 residues. Study-wide results and caveats: Early clone dynamics of blood T cells, plus interferon-beta, reportedly predicted response best. Once radiotherapy plus ipilimumab had been given, TCR clones derived from tumor expanded in blood.

Sequencing was performed with immunoSEQ multiplex PCR; in TCRdb, only in-frame clones are kept and a portion is missing. The sample consists of 85,000 to 130,000 clones, around 85% of them appearing once. The V call is TRBV2, the J call TRBJ1-5; D not certain. The source material was peripheral blood, sampled from a patient treated with radiotherapy plus ipilimumab. This receptor was obtained from a human donor with non-small cell lung cancer that progressed on radiotherapy plus ipilimumab. Some clones in this sample may be carry-over from other donors' samples. CDR3: CASSERGSMENLHQPQHF. DNA of the CDR3: TGTGCCAGCAGTGAGAGAGGGTCTATGGAGAACCTTCATCAGCCCCAGCATTTT.